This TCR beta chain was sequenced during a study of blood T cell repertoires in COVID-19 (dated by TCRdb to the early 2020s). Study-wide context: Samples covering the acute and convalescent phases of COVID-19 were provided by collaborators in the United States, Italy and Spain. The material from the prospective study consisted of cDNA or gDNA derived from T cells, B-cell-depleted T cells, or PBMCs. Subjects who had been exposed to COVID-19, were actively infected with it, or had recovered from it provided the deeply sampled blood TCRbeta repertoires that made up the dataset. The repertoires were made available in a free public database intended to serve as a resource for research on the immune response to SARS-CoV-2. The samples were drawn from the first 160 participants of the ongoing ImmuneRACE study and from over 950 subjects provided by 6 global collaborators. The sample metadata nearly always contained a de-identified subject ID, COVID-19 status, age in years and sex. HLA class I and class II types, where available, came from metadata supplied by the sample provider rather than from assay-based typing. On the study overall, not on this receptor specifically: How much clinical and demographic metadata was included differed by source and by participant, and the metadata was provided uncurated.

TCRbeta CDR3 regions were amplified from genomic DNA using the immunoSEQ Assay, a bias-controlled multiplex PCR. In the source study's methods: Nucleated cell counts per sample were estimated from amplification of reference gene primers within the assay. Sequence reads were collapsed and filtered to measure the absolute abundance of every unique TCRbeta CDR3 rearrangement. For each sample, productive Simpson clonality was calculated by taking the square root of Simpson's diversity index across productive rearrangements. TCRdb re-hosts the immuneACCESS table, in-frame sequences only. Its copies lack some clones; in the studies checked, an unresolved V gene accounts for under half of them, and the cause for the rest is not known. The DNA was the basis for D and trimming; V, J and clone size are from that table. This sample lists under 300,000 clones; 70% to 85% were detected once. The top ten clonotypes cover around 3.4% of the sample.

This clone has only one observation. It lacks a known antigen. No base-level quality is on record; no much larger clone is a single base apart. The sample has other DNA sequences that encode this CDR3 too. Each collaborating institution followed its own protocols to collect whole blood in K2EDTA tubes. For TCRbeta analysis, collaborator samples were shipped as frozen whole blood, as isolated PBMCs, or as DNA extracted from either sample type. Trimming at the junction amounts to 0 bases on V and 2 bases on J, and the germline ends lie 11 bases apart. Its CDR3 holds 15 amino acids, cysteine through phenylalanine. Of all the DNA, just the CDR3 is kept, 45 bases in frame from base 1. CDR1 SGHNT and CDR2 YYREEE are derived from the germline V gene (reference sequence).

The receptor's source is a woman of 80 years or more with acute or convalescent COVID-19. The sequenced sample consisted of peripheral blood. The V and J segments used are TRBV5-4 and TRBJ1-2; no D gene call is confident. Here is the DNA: TGTGCCAGCAGCTTGGCCGTGACGGGGAACTATGGCTACACCTTC. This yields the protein CASSLAVTGNYGYTF.